Presented here are 9 T cell receptor beta chains from one specimen sequenced in a study of Tregs in tolerant kidney transplant recipients. TCRdb's copy holds only in-frame clones and misses some; the assay was immunoSEQ multiplex PCR. The sample records roughly 250,000 clones, approximately 84% being singletons. The specimen sequenced was CD4+ T cells from blood. These receptors all stem from a human donor in good health.

V usage is TRBV2 and J usage is TRBJ1-1; possible D gene TRBD1, 5 bases. Germline CDR1 and CDR2: SNHLY and FYNNEI. This CDR3 contains 12 residues. Trimming took off 3 bases at V and 11 bases at J, with 13 bases between the two ends. The CDR3 DNA reads as TGTGCCAGCAGTGACCCGAACAGGAACGCTTTCTTT. This encodes CASSDPNRNAFF.

The V and J genes are TRBV10-3 and TRBJ2-5, with D maybe TRBD2 (6 bases). CDR1 is ENHRY, CDR2 SYGVKD, per germline. The CDR3 has 16 residues. V was shortened by 2 bases and J by 1 base, with 14 bases between the two germline ends. CDR3 coding DNA: TGTGCCATCAGTGAGCCCAAGCGTAGCGGCCAAGAGACCCAGTACTTC. It specifies CAISEPKRSGQETQYF.

This rearrangement joins TRBV30 to TRBJ2-3, with unresolved D. Trimming removed 2 bases at V and 3 bases at J, with 6 bases between. CDR3 length: 12 residues. Per germline, CDR1 GTSNPN and CDR2 SVGIG (reference sequence). CDR3 amino acids: CAWSRLTDTQYF. For the CDR3, the DNA is TGTGCCTGGAGTCGACTTACAGATACGCAGTATTTT.

The genes are TRBV21-1 and TRBJ2-1. TRBV21-1 is given as a pseudogene. This CDR3 is built from 16 residues. DNA of the CDR3: TGTGCCAGCAGCAAAGACCTGCCCATAATGGACAATGAGCAGTTCTTC. As protein: CASSKDLPIMDNEQFF.

V is TRBV10-3 and J is TRBJ2-1; 7 bases align to TRBD2. The CDR3 sequence is 17 residues long. After removal of 4 bases from V and 0 bases from J, the junction contained 9 bases not matched to a gene. Germline loops: CDR1 ENHRY, CDR2 SYGVKD. CDR3 sequence reads: CAISAPSGQSSYNEQFF. The CDR3 DNA is TGTGCCATCAGTGCCCCTAGCGGCCAGAGCTCCTACAATGAGCAGTTCTTC.

This clone has only one observation. The J gene is TRBJ2-5, the V gene TRBV6-5, with a weak D call TRBD2 (6 bases). CDR1 is MNHEY, CDR2 SVGAGI, per germline. The CDR3 sequence is 13 residues long. The ends were cut back, 7 bases at V and 6 bases at J, with 15 bases in the middle. The DNA for the CDR3 is TGTGCCAGCACCGAAGCTGGGAGGAAGACCCAGTACTTC. Its translation: CASTEAGRKTQYF.

This clone appeared a few times. The chain recombines TRBV6-5 with TRBJ2-5; a possible D gene is TRBD2 (7 bases). CDR1 is MNHEY, CDR2 SVGAGI, per germline. CDR3 length equals 16 residues. Trimming took 0 bases from V and 1 from J, leaving 12 bases between them. DNA for the CDR3: TGTGCCAGCAGTTACTCTGGGGGGGCTATCCAAGAGACCCAGTACTTC. It is translated as CASSYSGGAIQETQYF.

This clone was detected only a few times. The chain employs TRBV7-8 and TRBJ1-5; D is uncertain. The V gene lost 1 base and the J gene lost 9 bases, with 7 bases spanning the gap. Germline lookup yields CDR1 SGHVS and CDR2 FQNEAQ. The CDR3 consists of 12 residues. CDR3 in DNA: TGTGCCAGCAGCTTAGAGGTTGGGCCCCAGCATTTT. Translated, it gives CASSLEVGPQHF.

The rearrangement links TRBV27 to TRBJ2-3, with 15 bases aligning to TRBD2. The CDR3 length is 16 residues. Unmatched junction bases numbered 3, after V lost 6 bases and J lost 2 bases. In germline, CDR1 is MNHEY, CDR2 SMNVEV (reference sequence). The CDR3 coding sequence is TGTGCCAGCAGAGGACTAGCGGGGGGGCCCACAGATACGCAGTATTTT. Translation: CASRGLAGGPTDTQYF.